Listed below are T cell receptor beta chains from one sample, sequenced in a study of vaccination and CD4 T cells after COVID-19. The antigens of these receptors remain unknown. TCRdb re-called the PCR reads with MiXCR, one entry per CDR3 protein. This table has approximately 1,900 distinct CDR3 sequences, about 66% appearing once. The input for sequencing was CD4+ T cells from blood, cultured in vitro, taken after SARS-CoV-2 vaccination. Receptors were obtained from a human donor who had recovered from COVID-19. Each CDR3 is given with its conserved first and last residue. D genes are given only for firm matches. Clone size is given for some rows only: seen once, a few or many times, or a class if the clone is expanded.

clone size: NA; V gene: TRBV6-1; J gene: TRBJ2-5; D gene: NA; CDR3 DNA: TGTGCCAGCAGCGGAGAGGGGGCGGGAAAAGAGACCCAGTACTTC; CDR3 protein: CASSGEGAGKETQYF
clone size: medium-sized; V gene: TRBV15; J gene: TRBJ1-2; D gene: NA; CDR3 DNA: TGTGCCACCAGCAGAGGGGAGGGAAGCTATGGCTACACCTTC; CDR3 protein: CATSRGEGSYGYTF
clone size: NA; V gene: TRBV6-1; J gene: TRBJ1-2; D gene: TRBD1; CDR3 DNA: TGTGCCAGCAGCCCCGACAGGGACTATGGCTACACCTTC; CDR3 protein: CASSPDRDYGYTF
clone size: NA; V gene: TRBV19; J gene: TRBJ1-5; D gene: TRBD1; CDR3 DNA: TGTGCCAGTAGTATCGGACAGGGTCCGATTAGCAATCAGCCCCAGCATTTT; CDR3 protein: CASSIGQGPISNQPQHF
clone size: NA; V gene: TRBV7-2; J gene: TRBJ1-2; D gene: NA; CDR3 DNA: TGTGCCAGCAGCTTCGCCCCTGGGGGGAACTATGGCTACACCTTC; CDR3 protein: CASSFAPGGNYGYTF
clone size: NA; V gene: TRBV6-1; J gene: TRBJ1-1; D gene: TRBD1; CDR3 DNA: TGTGCCAGCAGTGAACCTGGCAGGGGGGCTTTCTTT; CDR3 protein: CASSEPGRGAFF
clone size: NA; V gene: TRBV28; J gene: TRBJ1-2; D gene: NA; CDR3 DNA: TGTGCCAGCAGTTTCCAGGGAGAGGTCTATGGCTACACCTTC; CDR3 protein: CASSFQGEVYGYTF
clone size: NA; V gene: TRBV11-2; J gene: TRBJ2-7; D gene: TRBD1; CDR3 DNA: TGTGCCAGCAGCTTAGATACTGGGACAGGATCCTACGAGCAGTACTTC; CDR3 protein: CASSLDTGTGSYEQYF
clone size: NA; V gene: TRBV6-1; J gene: TRBJ1-5; D gene: TRBD1; CDR3 DNA: TGTGCCAGCAGCACGGGACAGGGGGCTGGGCAGCCCCAGCATTTT; CDR3 protein: CASSTGQGAGQPQHF
clone size: NA; V gene: TRBV20-1; J gene: TRBJ2-3; D gene: TRBD2; CDR3 DNA: TGCAGTGCACCTAAAGCGGGAGAGGGGACAGATACGCAGTATTTT; CDR3 protein: CSAPKAGEGTDTQYF
clone size: NA; V gene: TRBV30; J gene: TRBJ1-2; D gene: NA; CDR3 DNA: TGTGCCTGGAGTGTGGTCCGGGGTCGGGGGATCTATGGCTACACCTTC; CDR3 protein: CAWSVVRGRGIYGYTF
clone size: NA; V gene: TRBV6-1; J gene: TRBJ1-1; D gene: NA; CDR3 DNA: TGTGCCAGCAGCCAGGGGTTGGGCACTGAAGCTTTCTTT; CDR3 protein: CASSQGLGTEAFF
clone size: NA; V gene: TRBV20-1; J gene: TRBJ2-1; D gene: NA; CDR3 DNA: TGCAGTGCTAGCCCGGTCGGATTGAGGAATGAGCAGTTCTTC; CDR3 protein: CSASPVGLRNEQFF
clone size: NA; V gene: TRBV10-3; J gene: TRBJ1-1; D gene: NA; CDR3 DNA: TGTGCCATCAGTGCGAGGAGGGCTGAAGCTTTCTTT; CDR3 protein: CAISARRAEAFF
clone size: medium-sized; V gene: TRBV6-5; J gene: TRBJ1-2; D gene: NA; CDR3 DNA: TGTGCCAGCAGTTACAGGACGGGGGAGGCTACCCTTGGCTACACCTTC; CDR3 protein: CASSYRTGEATLGYTF
clone size: NA; V gene: TRBV7-3; J gene: TRBJ2-2; D gene: TRBD2; CDR3 DNA: TGTGCCAGCAGCTTAACGGAGCGGGGCGGGGAGCTGTTTTTT; CDR3 protein: CASSLTERGGELFF
clone size: few; V gene: TRBV20-1; J gene: TRBJ1-1; D gene: TRBD1; CDR3 DNA: TGCAGTGCTAGACTATGGACAGGGGCCTTATCTAACACTGAAGCTTTCTTT; CDR3 protein: CSARLWTGALSNTEAFF
clone size: few; V gene: TRBV20-1; J gene: TRBJ1-6; D gene: TRBD1; CDR3 DNA: TGCAGTGCTAGAAGGGGACAGGGTCTGTATTCACCCCTCCACTTT; CDR3 protein: CSARRGQGLYSPLHF
clone size: NA; V gene: TRBV7-9; J gene: TRBJ1-2; D gene: NA; CDR3 DNA: TGTGCCAGCAGCTTAGGGGGAACTAACTATGGCTACACCTTC; CDR3 protein: CASSLGGTNYGYTF
clone size: medium-sized; V gene: TRBV5-1; J gene: TRBJ2-2; D gene: NA; CDR3 DNA: TGCGCCAGCAGCTTGGTCGATGGCGGGGAGCTGTTTTTT; CDR3 protein: CASSLVDGGELFF
clone size: NA; V gene: TRBV2; J gene: TRBJ1-5; D gene: NA; CDR3 DNA: TGTGCCAGCAGCGGAGAGGGACTGAGTAATCAGCCCCAGCATTTT; CDR3 protein: CASSGEGLSNQPQHF
clone size: few; V gene: TRBV9; J gene: TRBJ2-3; D gene: NA; CDR3 DNA: TGTGCCAGCAGCGCAACACAGGGTTGGACAGATACGCAGTATTTT; CDR3 protein: CASSATQGWTDTQYF
clone size: few; V gene: TRBV6-2/TRBV6-3; J gene: TRBJ1-2; D gene: NA; CDR3 DNA: TGTGCCAGCAGACAAACAGCGGCCTATGGCTACACCTTC; CDR3 protein: CASRQTAAYGYTF
clone size: NA; V gene: TRBV6-1; J gene: TRBJ2-3; D gene: TRBD2; CDR3 DNA: TGTGCCAGCTCAAAAGGTGGGGGGGTATATACGCAGTATTTT; CDR3 protein: CASSKGGGVYTQYF
clone size: NA; V gene: TRBV20-1; J gene: TRBJ1-2; D gene: NA; CDR3 DNA: TGCAGTGCTAGAGATGGAGTCCAGGGAGGGTCGGGCTATGGCTACACCTTC; CDR3 protein: CSARDGVQGGSGYGYTF
clone size: NA; V gene: TRBV20-1; J gene: TRBJ1-2; D gene: TRBD1; CDR3 DNA: TGCAGTGCTAGGGGGACCGCGGGACAGGGAACAAATACCTATGGCTACACCTTC; CDR3 protein: CSARGTAGQGTNTYGYTF
clone size: NA; V gene: TRBV6-1; J gene: TRBJ1-5; D gene: NA; CDR3 DNA: TGTGCCAGCAGTCCCGGACAGAATAGCAATCAGCCCCAGCATTTT; CDR3 protein: CASSPGQNSNQPQHF
clone size: NA; V gene: TRBV2; J gene: TRBJ2-7; D gene: NA; CDR3 DNA: TGTGCCAGCAGTGAAAACAAAGGGGACGAGCAGTACTTC; CDR3 protein: CASSENKGDEQYF
clone size: NA; V gene: TRBV6-4; J gene: TRBJ1-5; D gene: NA; CDR3 DNA: TGTGCCAGCAGTGAGGAAGGGGGAAGCAATCAGCCCCAGCATTTT; CDR3 protein: CASSEEGGSNQPQHF
clone size: NA; V gene: TRBV5-4; J gene: TRBJ2-5; D gene: TRBD1; CDR3 DNA: TGTGCCAGCAGCTTGGGACAGGGGGCAGGAGAGACCCAGTACTTC; CDR3 protein: CASSLGQGAGETQYF
clone size: NA; V gene: TRBV6-5; J gene: TRBJ2-4; D gene: NA; CDR3 DNA: TGTGCCAGCAGTTCGGGCCCCCAAACCATTCAGTACTTC; CDR3 protein: CASSSGPQTIQYF
clone size: NA; V gene: TRBV20-1; J gene: TRBJ1-1; D gene: NA; CDR3 DNA: TGCAGTGCCAGCGCAGCCATGAACACTGAAGCTTTCTTT; CDR3 protein: CSASAAMNTEAFF
clone size: NA; V gene: TRBV6-5; J gene: TRBJ1-5; D gene: TRBD1; CDR3 DNA: TGTGCCAGCAGTTACGTTTCAGGGGGAGGGGGTCAGCCCCAGCATTTT; CDR3 protein: CASSYVSGGGGQPQHF
clone size: few; V gene: TRBV20-1; J gene: TRBJ1-2; D gene: TRBD1; CDR3 DNA: TGCAGTGCTGGACAGGGACAGGATAACTATGGCTACACCTTC; CDR3 protein: CSAGQGQDNYGYTF
clone size: NA; V gene: TRBV28; J gene: TRBJ1-1; D gene: NA; CDR3 DNA: TGTGCCATCGGGACATCGGATAGTGAAGCTTTCTTT; CDR3 protein: CAIGTSDSEAFF
clone size: large; V gene: TRBV11-3; J gene: TRBJ2-7; D gene: TRBD1; CDR3 DNA: TGTGCCAGCAGCAACCCGGGGACAGTACCCTACGAGCAGTACTTC; CDR3 protein: CASSNPGTVPYEQYF
clone size: large; V gene: TRBV5-4; J gene: TRBJ2-5; D gene: TRBD1; CDR3 DNA: TGTGCCAGCAGCTACACAGGGGAGGAGACCCAGTACTTC; CDR3 protein: CASSYTGEETQYF
clone size: NA; V gene: TRBV6-1; J gene: TRBJ2-2; D gene: TRBD1; CDR3 DNA: TGTGCCAGCAGTGAATTTTTCGGACAGGGGCGAGGACCCGGGGAGCTGTTTTTT; CDR3 protein: CASSEFFGQGRGPGELFF
clone size: NA; V gene: TRBV6-1; J gene: TRBJ2-7; D gene: NA; CDR3 DNA: TGTGCCAGCAGTGTTGGGGGTGAGCAGTACTTC; CDR3 protein: CASSVGGEQYF
clone size: few; V gene: TRBV20-1; J gene: TRBJ2-2; D gene: NA; CDR3 DNA: TGCAGTGGGGTCGGGGGTAACACCGGGGAGCTGTTTTTT; CDR3 protein: CSGVGGNTGELFF
clone size: large; V gene: TRBV29-1; J gene: TRBJ2-7; D gene: TRBD1; CDR3 DNA: TGCAGCGTTGGACTGGGACAGGGCCCATACGAGCAGTACTTC; CDR3 protein: CSVGLGQGPYEQYF
clone size: NA; V gene: TRBV11-2; J gene: TRBJ1-1; D gene: NA; CDR3 DNA: TGTGCCAGCAGACCAGGGATTGCGCGCACTGAAGCTTTCTTT; CDR3 protein: CASRPGIARTEAFF
clone size: NA; V gene: TRBV19; J gene: TRBJ2-1; D gene: TRBD2; CDR3 DNA: TGTGCCAGTAGTATAGCGGCTAGCGGGCATGAGCAGTTCTTC; CDR3 protein: CASSIAASGHEQFF
clone size: NA; V gene: TRBV19; J gene: TRBJ1-2; D gene: NA; CDR3 DNA: TGTGCCAGTAGTACGGACAGCAACTATGGCTACACCTTC; CDR3 protein: CASSTDSNYGYTF
clone size: NA; V gene: TRBV20-1; J gene: TRBJ2-5; D gene: NA; CDR3 DNA: TGCAGTGCTAGAGCCCCCCTCCGGGACCAAGAGACCCAGTACTTC; CDR3 protein: CSARAPLRDQETQYF
clone size: NA; V gene: TRBV20-1; J gene: TRBJ2-2; D gene: TRBD2; CDR3 DNA: TGCAGTGCTTCCGCGGGGGGAGGGACCGGGGAGCTGTTTTTT; CDR3 protein: CSASAGGGTGELFF
clone size: few; V gene: TRBV28; J gene: TRBJ1-2; D gene: NA; CDR3 DNA: TGTGCCAGCAGTTATGGGGGGGGGCCAGGCTATGGCTACACCTTC; CDR3 protein: CASSYGGGPGYGYTF
clone size: NA; V gene: TRBV7-9; J gene: TRBJ1-6; D gene: NA; CDR3 DNA: TGTGCCAGCACCCCAGCCGCCTACCCTAATTCACCACTCCACTTT; CDR3 protein: CASTPAAYPNSPLHF
clone size: once; V gene: TRBV6-1; J gene: TRBJ1-6; D gene: NA; CDR3 DNA: TGTGCCAGCAGTGAAGTGTGGCAGGCTCATTCACCCCTCCACTTT; CDR3 protein: CASSEVWQAHSPLHF
clone size: NA; V gene: TRBV7-3; J gene: TRBJ1-6; D gene: NA; CDR3 DNA: TGTGCCAGCAGCTCACGGGGGGGCAGTAATTCACCCCTCCACTTT; CDR3 protein: CASSSRGGSNSPLHF
clone size: NA; V gene: TRBV28; J gene: TRBJ2-7; D gene: TRBD2; CDR3 DNA: TGTGCCAGCAAAACTAGCGGGGACCCCTACGAGCAGTACTTC; CDR3 protein: CASKTSGDPYEQYF
clone size: NA; V gene: TRBV20-1; J gene: TRBJ2-1; D gene: NA; CDR3 DNA: TGCAGTGCTATACGAGAGGGACGGTACAATGAGCAGTTCTTC; CDR3 protein: CSAIREGRYNEQFF
clone size: NA; V gene: TRBV28; J gene: TRBJ2-3; D gene: TRBD1; CDR3 DNA: TGTGCCAGCAGCCTACAGGGGGCAAGGGCAGATACGCAGTATTTT; CDR3 protein: CASSLQGARADTQYF
clone size: NA; V gene: TRBV5-8; J gene: TRBJ1-2; D gene: NA; CDR3 DNA: TGTGCCAGCAGCCTCCAGGGCTATGGCTACACCTTC; CDR3 protein: CASSLQGYGYTF
clone size: medium-sized; V gene: TRBV30; J gene: TRBJ2-1; D gene: TRBD2; CDR3 DNA: TGTGCCTGCTACCAACCCGGGGTAGCGGGGTTTGAGCAGTTCTTC; CDR3 protein: CACYQPGVAGFEQFF
clone size: NA; V gene: TRBV25-1; J gene: TRBJ2-5; D gene: NA; CDR3 DNA: TGTGCCAGCAGTGAATGGTCGGGACAAGAGACCCAGTACTTC; CDR3 protein: CASSEWSGQETQYF
clone size: NA; V gene: TRBV6-1; J gene: TRBJ1-2; D gene: NA; CDR3 DNA: TGTGCCAGCAGGGGAATAAACGACAGGTGGCCCTATGGCTACACCTTC; CDR3 protein: CASRGINDRWPYGYTF
clone size: NA; V gene: TRBV20-1; J gene: TRBJ1-1; D gene: NA; CDR3 DNA: TGCAGTGCTAGTCGACACCCCTCTGAAGCTTTCTTT; CDR3 protein: CSASRHPSEAFF
clone size: NA; V gene: TRBV20-1; J gene: TRBJ2-1; D gene: TRBD2; CDR3 DNA: TGCAGTGCTAGAGGGAGGACTAGCGGAACCTACAATGAGCAGTTCTTC; CDR3 protein: CSARGRTSGTYNEQFF